A selection of T cell receptor beta chains follows, all from one sample in a study of T cells in Graves' hyperthyroidism and ophthalmopathy. TCRdb analysed the multiplex PCR reads with MiXCR anew, one entry per CDR3 protein. The sample contains 310,000 or so distinct CDR3 sequences, about 15% of which appear only once. The sample taken for sequencing was blood. The source of these receptors is a woman aged 55 to 70 with Graves' ophthalmopathy. Both conserved end residues are part of each CDR3. The D gene is left open where the match is weak. Rows give clone size only sometimes, using once, few, many, or a class for an expanded clone.

d_call j_call v_call clone_size cdr3_nt cdr3_aa
TRBD1 TRBJ2-2 TRBV25-1 few TGTGCCAGCAGTGCCAGACAGGGATGGAACACCGGGGAGCTGTTTTTT CASSARQGWNTGELFF
TRBD2 TRBJ2-5 TRBV5-8 many TGTGCCAGCAGCTCGGCGGCGGGAGAAGGAGAGACCCAGTACTTC CASSSAAGEGETQYF
NA TRBJ1-1 TRBV7-2 many TGTGCCAGCAGCTTCGAAGGAGGTTACACTGAAGCTTTCTTT CASSFEGGYTEAFF
TRBD1 TRBJ1-3 TRBV28 few TGTGCCAGCAGTCGAGAGGGGGCGCGGGGAAACACCATATATTTT CASSREGARGNTIYF
TRBD1 TRBJ2-5 TRBV20-1 many TGCAGTGCCCCCCGGGGGACAGGGGAGGAAGAGACCCAGTACTTC CSAPRGTGEEETQYF
NA TRBJ2-7 TRBV6-2/TRBV6-3 few TGTGCCAGCATTGGACTTCGGCGCGAGCAGTACTTC CASIGLRREQYF
TRBD2 TRBJ2-1 TRBV2 many TGTGCCAGCAGTGAGGGGGGGAGTACCTACAATGAGCAGTTCTTC CASSEGGSTYNEQFF
NA TRBJ1-2 TRBV6-1 few TGTGCCAGCAGAGTACGGGGGGCCGGCTATGGCTACACCTTC CASRVRGAGYGYTF
TRBD1 TRBJ1-2 TRBV10-3 many TGTGCCATCAGTGAGGGGACAGGGGGTTTTGGCTACACCTTC CAISEGTGGFGYTF
NA TRBJ1-1 TRBV6-1 many TGTGCCAGCAGTCAAGATCTCAGACAGAACACTGAAGCTTTCTTT CASSQDLRQNTEAFF
TRBD2 TRBJ2-3 TRBV11-2 many TGTGCCAGCAGCTTAGGCCCCCGGGGGGGCCGTGAAGCAACGCAGTATTTT CASSLGPRGGREATQYF
NA TRBJ1-1 TRBV7-6 many TGTGCCAGCAGCTTAAGCCTGAACACTGAAGCTTTCTTT CASSLSLNTEAFF
NA TRBJ2-3 TRBV7-2 many TGTGCCAGCAGCTTAGTGAGGGGGGTAGATACGCAGTATTTT CASSLVRGVDTQYF
NA TRBJ1-1 TRBV24-1 many TGTGCCACCAGACCCCGGGGGCCCAACACTGAAGCTTTCTTT CATRPRGPNTEAFF
NA TRBJ2-2 TRBV10-1 NA TGCGCCAGCAGTGTCCTTTCCAACACCGGGGAGCTGTTTTTT CASSVLSNTGELFF
TRBD1 TRBJ2-5 TRBV20-1 many TGCAGTGCTCAGGGACAGGGGGCGAAGGGGTGGGAGACCCAGTACTTC CSAQGQGAKGWETQYF
TRBD1 TRBJ2-3 TRBV5-1 many TGCGCCAGCAGTACTGGACAGGGGGCGCCGGATACGCAGTATTTT CASSTGQGAPDTQYF
NA TRBJ2-2 TRBV6-1 many TGTGCCAGCAGTGCTTTCGGGGCGAACACCGGGGAGCTGTTTTTT CASSAFGANTGELFF
NA TRBJ2-1 TRBV18 few TGTGCCAGCTCAGGTTCTAGGTACAATGAGCAGTTCTTC CASSGSRYNEQFF
TRBD1 TRBJ1-1 TRBV6-5 many TGTGCCAGCAGTTACCTGCCGACAGGGGAGATAAACACTGAAGCTTTCTTT CASSYLPTGEINTEAFF
TRBD1 TRBJ1-2 TRBV6-1 NA TGTGCCAGCAGCGACGGGGACAGGGGTGATGGCTACACCTTC CASSDGDRGDGYTF
TRBD2 TRBJ2-5 TRBV28 many TGTGCCAGCAGGGGGACTAGCGTTAGGGAGACCCAGTACTTC CASRGTSVRETQYF
TRBD1 TRBJ1-6 TRBV14 NA TGTGCCAGCAGCCAAGACCGGGACAGTACGAATAATTCACCCCTCCACTTT CASSQDRDSTNNSPLHF
NA TRBJ2-2 TRBV7-2 NA TGTGCCAGCAGCTTAGTGTTCGGCAGGGCCAACGCGAACACCGGGGAGCTGTTTTTT CASSLVFGRANANTGELFF
TRBD1 TRBJ1-1 TRBV20-1 NA TGCAGTGCTCCGGGACAGGGAGCAAAGGAAGCTTTCTTT CSAPGQGAKEAFF